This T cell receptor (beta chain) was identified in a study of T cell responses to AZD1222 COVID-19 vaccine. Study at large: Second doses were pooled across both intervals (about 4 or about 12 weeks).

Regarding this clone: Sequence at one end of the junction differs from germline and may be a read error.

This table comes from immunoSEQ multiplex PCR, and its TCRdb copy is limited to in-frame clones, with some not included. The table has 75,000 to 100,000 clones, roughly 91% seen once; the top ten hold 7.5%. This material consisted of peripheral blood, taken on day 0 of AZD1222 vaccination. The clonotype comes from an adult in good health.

CDR3 loop: CASSVQGSF. In nucleotides, the CDR3 is TGTGCCAGCAGTGTTCAGGGGAGCTTC. The gene calls are TRBV27 and TRBJ2-7; TRBD1 might be the D (6 bases). Germline V gene data show CDR1 as MNHEY and CDR2 as SMNVEV (reference sequence). The CDR3 runs to 9 residues.